These 5 T cell receptor beta chains were sequenced from one sample in a study of blood T cell repertoires in COVID-19. Libraries were prepared by immunoSEQ multiplex PCR; TCRdb keeps only in-frame clonotypes and omits some of them. Of tens of thousands of clones listed, roughly 87% were seen once; the top ten hold roughly 0.47%. The sample was peripheral blood. Receptor source: a man aged 50-59 years with COVID-19, enrolled during active disease.

The chain carries TRBV6-5 and TRBJ1-3, with D maybe TRBD1 (6 bases). The length of the CDR3 is 11 residues. Per germline, CDR1 MNHEY and CDR2 SVGAGI. Trimming removed 7 bases at V and 8 bases at J, with 9 bases between. CDR3: CASKQGHTIYF. CDR3 coding DNA: TGTGCCAGCAAACAGGGCCACACCATATATTTT.

The V and J genes are TRBV4-2 and TRBJ1-4; TRBD1 might be the D (5 bases). Germline CDR1 is LGHNA and CDR2 is YNFKEQ. V was trimmed by 1 base and J by 0 bases, leaving 9 bases between them. The CDR3 spans 16 residues. Here the CDR3 DNA reads TGTGCCAGCAGCCAAGCAGGGCAGGCAACTAATGAAAAACTGTTTTTT. Translation gives CASSQAGQATNEKLFF.

This chain joins TRBV5-1 and TRBJ2-1; 8 bases are shared with TRBD1. Trimming removed 1 base from V and 7 bases from J; junction bases left unmatched: 16. The CDR3 is made up of 18 amino acids. Germline V gene data show CDR1 as SGHRS and CDR2 as YFSETQ. DNA for the CDR3: TGCGCCAGCAGCTTGACCCCCCAGGGGGCCAACCCCCAAAATGAGCAGTTCTTC. As protein: CASSLTPQGANPQNEQFF. Looking up the rest from reference TRBV5-1 and TRBJ2-1 gives the full variable domain: KAGVTQTPRYLIKTRGQQVTLSCSPISGHRSVSWYQQTPGQGLQFLFEYFSETQRNKGNFPGRFSGRQFSNSRSEMNVSTLELGDSALYLCASSLTPQGANPQNEQFFGPGTRLTVL.

The chain employs TRBV30 and TRBJ1-2; 7 nucleotides match TRBD1. Germline loops: CDR1 GTSNPN, CDR2 SVGIG (reference sequence). CDR3 size: 15 residues. The V and J ends lost 0 bases and 3 bases, in that order; junction bases with no gene match: 7. The CDR3 DNA follows: TGTGCCTGGAGTGTAGGGGCAGGGGGGCACTATGGCTACACCTTC. As protein: CAWSVGAGGHYGYTF.

There are a few counts of this clone. V gene TRBV5-1 combines with J gene TRBJ2-1; 10 nucleotides align to TRBD1. The J segment lost 6 bases and the V segment lost 4 bases, leaving 4 bases of the junction unmatched. CDR3 size: 14 residues. In germline, CDR1 is SGHRS, CDR2 YFSETQ. CDR3 sequence reads: CASSTTGGSNEQFF. Written as DNA, the CDR3 is TGCGCCAGCAGCACGACAGGGGGCTCCAATGAGCAGTTCTTC.